The rows below give T cell receptor beta chains drawn from one sample of a study of shared clonotypes between healthy human individuals. Data came from immunoSEQ multiplex PCR; TCRdb stores just in-frame clones and leaves some out. This sample has 800,000 to 1,200,000 clones, with around 78% found just once. The sample consisted of memory CD4+ T cells from PBMCs. These receptor sequences come from a man between 18 and 35 years old in good health. Some clones in this sample may be carry-over from other donors' samples. CDR3s include the opening cysteine and the closing phenylalanine or tryptophan. The D gene is left open where the match is weak. Where a row states a size, it is once, few, many or the class of an expanded clone; other rows omit it.

v_gene,d_gene,j_gene,abundance,CDR3nt,CDR3aa
TRBV7-9,-,TRBJ2-6,-,TGTGCCAGCAGCCAGGGACGGGGCGATTCTGGGGCCAACGTCCTGACTTTC,CASSQGRGDSGANVLTF
TRBV28,-,TRBJ2-1,-,TGTGCCAGCAGTTTCAGAAGCTCCTACAATGAGCAGTTCTTC,CASSFRSSYNEQFF
TRBV7-3,-,TRBJ2-5,-,TGTGCCAGCAGCCGAACTAACAGGCCCCAAGAGACCCAGTACTTC,CASSRTNRPQETQYF
TRBV6-1,-,TRBJ2-1,-,TGTGCCAGCATATTAGGGTCCCCGGGGAATGAGCAGTTCTTC,CASILGSPGNEQFF
TRBV6-1,-,TRBJ1-3,-,TGTGCCAGCAGTGAAGCGTGGGGACGCCCGGGAAACACCATATATTTT,CASSEAWGRPGNTIYF
TRBV9,-,TRBJ2-3,-,TGTGCCAGCAGCGCCCGACATAGCACAGATACGCAGTATTTT,CASSARHSTDTQYF
TRBV25-1,TRBD1,TRBJ1-2,-,TGTGCCAGCAGTGGGGACAGACGGTATGGCTACACCTTC,CASSGDRRYGYTF
TRBV30,-,TRBJ1-1,-,TGTGCCTGGAGTGTACTCGGCGCCCGAAGCACTGAAGCTTTCTTT,CAWSVLGARSTEAFF
TRBV5-6,-,TRBJ2-1,-,TGTGCCAGCACCGAAAGGAACAGGGGAGGGCAGTTCTTC,CASTERNRGGQFF
TRBV6-1,-,TRBJ2-3,-,TGTGCCAGCAGTGTCACACAGGGAGGGGGCACAGATACGCAGTATTTT,CASSVTQGGGTDTQYF
TRBV11-3,-,TRBJ1-4,-,TGTGCCAGCAGCTTAGGGCGGGCCAGGTGGGATGAAAAACTGTTTTTT,CASSLGRARWDEKLFF
TRBV27,-,TRBJ2-2,-,TGTGCCAGCAGTTTTCGGGTAGCGGCGAACACCGGGGAGCTGTTTTTT,CASSFRVAANTGELFF
TRBV14,TRBD2,TRBJ2-1,-,TGTGCCAGCAGCCCGTACCGGGGGGGATCCTACAATGAGCAGTTCTTC,CASSPYRGGSYNEQFF
TRBV19,TRBD1,TRBJ2-7,-,TGTGCCAGTAGTCCAATCGGGACAGGGCGTTTCGAGCAGTACTTC,CASSPIGTGRFEQYF
TRBV20-1,-,TRBJ2-5,-,TGCAGTGCTAGCGGGGCGGAGACCCAGTACTTC,CSASGAETQYF
TRBV27,TRBD1,TRBJ1-2,-,TGTGCCAGCAGCGAGGACAGGTATGGCTACACCTTC,CASSEDRYGYTF
TRBV5-1,-,TRBJ2-7,-,TGCGCCAGCAGCTTGCCTAGTGGCTACGAGCAGTACTTC,CASSLPSGYEQYF
TRBV4-2,-,TRBJ1-5,-,TGTGCCAGCAGCCAGACCCCCGGGGGCAATCAGCCCCAGCATTTT,CASSQTPGGNQPQHF
TRBV5-1,TRBD1,TRBJ1-3,-,TGCGCCAGCAGCTTGGGGACAGGCCCTGGAAACACCATATATTTT,CASSLGTGPGNTIYF
TRBV30,-,TRBJ2-1,many,TGTGCCTGGAGTCAGAGGTTCAATGAGCAGTTCTTC,CAWSQRFNEQFF
TRBV15,TRBD2,TRBJ2-1,-,TGTGCCACCAGCAGAGGGGGGACTAGCCGGGCCAATGAGCAGTTCTTC,CATSRGGTSRANEQFF
TRBV28,-,TRBJ1-1,-,TGTGCCAGCAGTTTCGGTCCCAGAGGGGCTTTCTTT,CASSFGPRGAFF
TRBV7-8,-,TRBJ2-5,-,TGTGCCAGCAGCTCTTCAGGGCGCGCCGAGACCCAGTACTTC,CASSSSGRAETQYF
TRBV4-2,TRBD2,TRBJ2-1,-,TGTGCCAGCAGCCCAATGTTGAGCGGGAACAATGAGCAGTTCTTC,CASSPMLSGNNEQFF
TRBV27,-,TRBJ2-5,-,TGTGCCAGCAGTCAGGATGGGGGGCCAGAGACCCAGTACTTC,CASSQDGGPETQYF
TRBV5-1,-,TRBJ2-5,-,TGCGCCAGCAGTCTGGGGCAAGAGACCCAGTACTTC,CASSLGQETQYF
TRBV11-2,-,TRBJ1-3,-,TGTGCCAGCTCAGGGGTCTCTGGAAACACCATATATTTT,CASSGVSGNTIYF
TRBV27,-,TRBJ1-2,-,TGTGCCAGCAGTTCTACGGGTTCCTATGGCTACACCTTC,CASSSTGSYGYTF
TRBV28,TRBD2,TRBJ2-2,-,TGTGCCAGCAGGAGACTAGCGGTGAACACCGGGGAGCTGTTTTTT,CASRRLAVNTGELFF
TRBV5-1,TRBD1,TRBJ1-1,once,TGCGCCAGCAGGGACCGACAGGGGACGAACACTGAAGCTTTCTTT,CASRDRQGTNTEAFF
TRBV19,TRBD2,TRBJ2-3,-,TGTGCCAGTAGATGGGGGGGATCCACAGATACGCAGTATTTT,CASRWGGSTDTQYF
TRBV6-6,-,TRBJ1-2,-,TGTGCCAGCAGCCCAAGGAGAGGCTACACCTTC,CASSPRRGYTF
TRBV7-9,TRBD2,TRBJ2-2,-,TGTGCCAGCAGGACCATTAGCGGGAGGGACACCGGGGAGCTGTTTTTT,CASRTISGRDTGELFF
TRBV7-9,-,TRBJ1-1,-,TGTGCCAGCAGCCTCGACTCGACTGAAGCTTTCTTT,CASSLDSTEAFF
TRBV18,TRBD2,TRBJ2-3,-,TGTGCCAGCTCACCATTGGGAGGGCCAGATACGCAGTATTTT,CASSPLGGPDTQYF
TRBV15,TRBD2,TRBJ2-1,-,TGTGCCACCGAGGGACTAGCGGGCAATGAGCAGTTCTTC,CATEGLAGNEQFF
TRBV28,TRBD1,TRBJ1-2,few,TGTGCCAGCAGTTTAAGGACAGGGGACACGAGCTCTGGGACCTTC,CASSLRTGDTSSGTF
TRBV7-3,TRBD2,TRBJ2-1,-,TGTGCCAGCAGCTTACGACTAGCGGGGCCATATGAGCAGTTCTTC,CASSLRLAGPYEQFF
TRBV6-1,-,TRBJ1-2,-,TGTGCCAGCAGTGAAGCAACACTCTATGGCTACACCTTC,CASSEATLYGYTF